Listed below are T cell receptor beta chains from one sample, sequenced in a study of T cell responses to AZD1222 COVID-19 vaccine. Using immunoSEQ multiplex PCR, the repertoire was profiled, and TCRdb retains in-frame clones only, with some absent. The data show 100,000 to 150,000 clones, 80% to 90% seen once. The sample here was peripheral blood, taken on day 0 of AZD1222 vaccination. Receptors were obtained from an adult in good health. The CDR3 runs from the conserved cysteine through the conserved F or W. The D gene is left open where the match is weak. The size entry is marked missing in some rows and otherwise reads once, few, many or a size class.

D,J,size,V,CDR3,DNA
TRBD1,TRBJ2-6,once,TRBV4-3,CASSQAGGALYSGANVLTF,TGCGCCAGCAGCCAAGCAGGGGGCGCACTTTATTCTGGGGCCAACGTCCTGACTTTC
TRBD2,TRBJ2-3,.,TRBV25-1,CASSLAGEEDTQYF,TGTGCCAGCAGCCTAGCGGGAGAAGAAGATACGCAGTATTTT
TRBD1,TRBJ1-1,.,TRBV15,CATSRDRVGTEAFF,TGTGCCACCAGCCGGGACAGGGTAGGAACTGAAGCTTTCTTT
TRBD1,TRBJ1-2,.,TRBV20-1,CSAVRGSGYTF,TGCAGTGCTGTCAGGGGGTCCGGCTACACCTTC
.,TRBJ2-1,.,TRBV5-1,CASRSGSSYNEQFF,TGCGCCAGCAGGTCCGGGAGCTCCTACAATGAGCAGTTCTTC
.,TRBJ1-1,once,TRBV3-1/TRBV3-2,CASSQAPGMNTEAFF,TGTGCCAGCAGCCAAGCACCCGGGATGAACACTGAAGCTTTCTTT
TRBD1,TRBJ2-2,.,TRBV6-7,CASTKRGFGQGTTGELFF,TGTGCCAGCACCAAAAGAGGGTTCGGACAGGGAACGACCGGGGAGCTGTTTTTT
TRBD1,TRBJ2-1,.,TRBV7-9,CASSPPGQSSYNEQFF,TGTGCCAGCAGCCCCCCGGGACAGAGCTCCTACAATGAGCAGTTCTTC
TRBD2,TRBJ2-5,once,TRBV5-5,CASSQTFRGEGVGETQYF,TGTGCCAGCAGCCAGACCTTTCGGGGGGAAGGGGTCGGAGAGACCCAGTACTTC
TRBD1,TRBJ1-2,few,TRBV2,CASSYRGSGGYTF,TGTGCCAGCAGTTACAGGGGATCGGGAGGCTACACCTTC
TRBD1,TRBJ2-2,once,TRBV5-5,CASSSPQGAGELFF,TGTGCCAGCAGCTCCCCACAGGGGGCCGGGGAGCTGTTTTTT
.,TRBJ2-3,.,TRBV29-1,CSVEVPGSADTQYF,TGCAGCGTTGAAGTTCCGGGAAGTGCAGATACGCAGTATTTT
TRBD2,TRBJ2-1,.,TRBV5-1,CASSLGRTSGNYNEQFF,TGCGCCAGCAGCTTGGGGCGTACTAGCGGGAATTACAATGAGCAGTTCTTC
.,TRBJ1-1,.,TRBV27,CASSLRAGLATEAFF,TGTGCCAGCAGTTTGAGAGCAGGACTCGCCACTGAAGCTTTCTTT
.,TRBJ2-1,.,TRBV28,CASKPPGLTLLSSYNEQFF,TGTGCCAGCAAGCCACCAGGCCTCACCCTATTGAGCTCCTACAATGAGCAGTTCTTC
TRBD2,TRBJ2-5,.,TRBV5-4,CASSLSLTSGRARGETQYF,TGTGCCAGCAGCTTGTCCCTGACTAGCGGGAGGGCTAGAGGGGAGACCCAGTACTTC
.,TRBJ2-7,.,TRBV11-3,CASTYSSSYEQYF,TGTGCCAGCACCTACAGTAGCTCCTACGAGCAGTACTTC
.,TRBJ2-1,.,TRBV27,CASSPVDYNEQFF,TGTGCCAGCAGTCCAGTTGATTACAATGAGCAGTTCTTC